The 32 T cell receptor beta chains presented below share a single source sample, sequenced in a study of blood T cell repertoires in COVID-19. The table came from immunoSEQ multiplex PCR; TCRdb's copy has only in-frame clones and leaves some out. The sample has 200,000 to 250,000 clones, around 91% seen once. Sequencing input: PBMCs or T cells enriched from blood (not recorded which). These receptors were obtained from a man younger than 40 who had been exposed to COVID-19.

This clone was detected only a few times. The chain carries TRBV7-2 and TRBJ1-6, with a weak D call TRBD1 (5 bases). The CDR3 is made up of 18 amino acids. Germline CDR1 reads SGHTA; CDR2 reads FQGNSA. Trimming cost V 5 bases and J 6 bases, with 23 bases left between them. Here the CDR3 reads CASSLEVGGGGGNSPLHF. CDR3 nucleotide sequence: TGTGCCAGCAGCCTAGAGGTGGGAGGTGGGGGAGGTAATTCACCCCTCCACTTT.

V usage is TRBV7-2 and J usage is TRBJ2-1; D gene uncertain. The CDR3 extends over 12 amino acids. The germline V gene has CDR1 SGHTA and CDR2 FQGNSA. Trimming removed 2 bases at V and 15 bases at J, with 14 bases between. The DNA for the CDR3 is TGTGCCAGCAGCTTAAGGAGCTTAAGGAGGTTCTTC. Protein: CASSLRSLRRFF.

The chain couples TRBV15 to TRBJ1-2; D gene unclear. CDR3 length: 14 residues. V was shortened by 0 bases and J by 2 bases, with 7 bases between the two germline ends. CDR1 and CDR2 from the germline V gene are LNHNV and YYDKDF (reference sequence). The CDR3 region has the DNA TGTGCCACCAGCAGAGAGGGCTCGAACTATGGCTACACCTTC. The encoded protein is CATSREGSNYGYTF.

V gene TRBV29-1 combines with J gene TRBJ1-1; D is possibly TRBD1 (5 bases). Germline loops: CDR1 SQVTM, CDR2 ANQGSEA. Trimming pared 7 bases from V and 4 bases from J, leaving 13 bases between. The CDR3 is 12 amino acids. The DNA for the CDR3 is TGCAGCGGAAGGGGCTTCTTCACTGAAGCTTTCTTT. Amino acid sequence: CSGRGFFTEAFF.

This chain links TRBV24-1 with TRBJ2-3; tentatively, D is TRBD1 (6 bases). The CDR3 spans 16 residues. Trimming shortened V by 3 bases and J by 2 bases, and 14 bases separated the two germline ends. The germline CDR1 and CDR2 sequences are KGHDR and SFDVKD. The CDR3: CATSDPRTDNTDTQYF. DNA of the CDR3: TGTGCCACCAGTGATCCAAGGACAGACAACACAGATACGCAGTATTTT.

This CDR3 reads CASSGRGAGEQFF. The CDR3 DNA follows: TGTGCCAGCAGCGGGCGGGGGGCCGGTGAGCAGTTCTTC. The chain joins TRBV7-2 to TRBJ2-1; TRBD2 aligns across 8 bases. The ends lost 5 bases at V and 9 bases at J; junction bases unmatched: 6. The CDR3 covers 13 residues. Germline CDR1 and CDR2: SGHTA and FQGNSA.

The J gene is TRBJ1-6, the V gene TRBV7-4; 9 bases map to TRBD1. CDR1 SGHVT and CDR2 SQSDAQ come from the germline V gene. After removal of 4 bases from V and 4 bases from J, the junction contained 17 bases not matched to a gene. The CDR3 consists of 20 residues. The CDR3 nucleotides are TGTGCCAGCAGCTCTTTAACCGGGACAGGGCCTCAGGGGTATAATTCACCCCTCCACTTT. This gives the protein CASSSLTGTGPQGYNSPLHF.

This clone has a handful of counts. The chain recombines TRBV5-6 with TRBJ1-2, with 8 bases lining up with TRBD1. Per the germline V gene, CDR1 is SGHDT and CDR2 is YYEEEE. This CDR3 has 15 residues. The trim removed 2 bases at V and 4 bases at J, leaving 7 bases unmatched. CDR3 nucleotides: TGTGCCAGCAGCTTACCTACAGGGGGTCTCTATGGCTACACCTTC. Residues: CASSLPTGGLYGYTF.

The V gene is TRBV7-2, the J gene TRBJ1-4; D is unresolved. Germline assignment: CDR1 SGHTA and CDR2 FQGNSA. There are 16 residues in the CDR3. The V and J ends lost 2 bases and 6 bases respectively, with 16 bases between them. The DNA of the CDR3 is TGTGCCAGCAGCTTATTTTTTCGGACGGAGGATGAAAAACTGTTTTTT. Translation: CASSLFFRTEDEKLFF. The whole variable domain, filled in from reference TRBV7-2 and TRBJ1-4, reads GAGVSQSPSNKVTEKGKDVELRCDPISGHTALYWYRQSLGQGLEFLIYFQGNSAPDKSGLPSDRFSAERTGGSVSTLTIQRTQQEDSAVYLCASSLFFRTEDEKLFFGSGTQLSVL.

V is TRBV25-1 and J is TRBJ2-1; 10 positions match TRBD2. V dropped 7 bases and J dropped 6; count of bases not matched to a gene: 3. CDR3 length: 13 residues. The V gene's germline CDR1 is MGHDK and CDR2 SYGVNS. This CDR3 reads CASTRTSGNEQFF. The CDR3 region has the DNA TGTGCCAGCACCAGGACTAGCGGCAATGAGCAGTTCTTC.

The V and J genes are TRBV4-3 and TRBJ2-3; 10 bases fit TRBD2. The CDR3 has 18 amino acids. Germline V CDR1 and CDR2: LGHNA, YSLEER. Trimming cost V 0 bases and J 6 bases; bases outside gene matches: 12. The CDR3 DNA follows: TGCGCCAGCAGCCAAGATTACCCTAGCGGGGGACCCCAGGATACGCAGTATTTT. Protein: CASSQDYPSGGPQDTQYF.

This clone was recorded a few times. The rearrangement links TRBV11-3 to TRBJ1-3; TRBD1 matches at 7 bases. The CDR3 covers 16 residues. Germline V gives CDR1 SGHNT, CDR2 YENEEA. V was clipped by 4 bases and J by 0 bases; unmatched bases: 6. The CDR3 here is CASSSGTALSGNTIYF. The DNA for the CDR3 is TGTGCCAGCAGCTCCGGGACAGCCCTCTCTGGAAACACCATATATTTT.

This chain links TRBV6-5 with TRBJ2-5; 9 bases align to TRBD1. Trimming at V came to 8 bases and at J to 4 bases, leaving 8 bases not matched to a gene. The CDR3 runs to 14 residues. In germline, CDR1 is MNHEY, CDR2 SVGAGI. The CDR3 loop is CASETGTGTETQYF. CDR3 nucleotides: TGTGCCAGCGAGACCGGGACAGGGACAGAGACCCAGTACTTC.

The V call is TRBV4-2, the J call TRBJ2-5, with TRBD1 matching 7 bases. CDR3 length: 16 residues. The germline CDR1 and CDR2 sequences are LGHNA and YNFKEQ. V was pared by 3 bases and J by 2 bases, with 9 bases of the junction left unmatched. The CDR3 region is CASSHAPGQIQETQYF. The CDR3 DNA follows: TGTGCCAGCAGCCACGCTCCGGGACAGATACAAGAGACCCAGTACTTC.

This clone appeared once. This chain connects TRBV6-5 to TRBJ2-7; maybe TRBD1 (6 bases). Germline V gives CDR1 MNHEY, CDR2 SVGAGI. The CDR3 loop spans 13 amino acids. Trimming took off 10 bases at V and 1 base at J, with 14 bases between the two ends. The CDR3 loop is CATIIDRSYEQYF. CDR3 DNA: TGTGCCACCATAATCGACAGGTCCTACGAGCAGTACTTC.

This chain joins TRBV19 and TRBJ1-5; possibly TRBD1 for D (5 bases). Germline assignment: CDR1 LNHDA and CDR2 SQIVND (reference sequence). The CDR3 spans 16 residues. The V end was cut by 5 bases, the J end by 0 bases, with 14 bases between. CDR3 amino acids: CASSAQGHRSNQPQHF. The CDR3 bases are TGTGCCAGTAGTGCCCAAGGACACCGTAGCAATCAGCCCCAGCATTTT. The variable domain in full, with the rest retrieved from reference TRBV19 and TRBJ1-5, is DGGITQSPKYLFRKEGQNVTLSCEQNLNHDAMYWYRQDPGQGLRLIYYSQIVNDFQKGDIAEGYSVSREKKESFPLTVTSAQKNPTAFYLCASSAQGHRSNQPQHFGDGTRLSIL.

This clone was observed a few times. The chain has TRBV7-9 and TRBJ1-2; a weak D match, TRBD1 (6 bases). CDR3 size: 12 residues. V lost 4 bases to trimming and J lost 6 bases, with 9 bases between them. Germline lookup yields CDR1 SEHNR and CDR2 FQNEAQ (reference sequence). The CDR3 DNA reads TGTGCCAGCAGCTCTCGACAGGATGGCTACACCTTC. It specifies CASSSRQDGYTF. The full variable domain, in which reference TRBV7-9 and TRBJ1-2 provide the parts outside the CDR3, is DTGVSQNPRHKITKRGQNVTFRCDPISEHNRLYWYRQTLGQGPEFLTYFQNEAQLEKSRLLSDRFSAERPKGSFSTLEIQRTEQGDSAMYLCASSSRQDGYTFGSGTRLTVV.

The rearrangement uses TRBV7-3 and TRBJ2-1, with D perhaps TRBD2 (6 bases). The germline CDR1 and CDR2 sequences are SGHTA and FQGTGA. V was shortened by 5 bases and J by 3 bases, with 20 bases between the two germline ends. There are 17 residues in the CDR3. The CDR3 protein is CASSPYGRRENYNEQFF. The CDR3 region has the DNA TGTGCCAGCAGCCCCTATGGTCGGAGGGAGAACTACAATGAGCAGTTCTTC.

The V call is TRBV18, the J call TRBJ2-1; 9 bases fit TRBD2. V lost 3 bases and J lost 7; bases outside the gene matches: 10. Per the germline V gene, CDR1 is KGHSH and CDR2 is LQKENI. CDR3 length: 16 amino acids. In nucleotides, the CDR3 is TGTGCCAGCTCACCCCTAGCGGGGTCCGAGCAAAATGAGCAGTTCTTC. Amino acid sequence: CASSPLAGSEQNEQFF.

The chain links TRBV15 to TRBJ2-3, with D perhaps matching TRBD1 (6 bases). V was shortened by 8 bases and J by 4 bases, with 13 bases between the two germline ends. Germline values: CDR1 LNHNV, CDR2 YYDKDF (reference sequence). This CDR3 comprises 13 residues. CDR3 in amino acids: CATGGLTADTQYF. As DNA, the CDR3 is TGTGCCACCGGGGGCTTGACTGCAGATACGCAGTATTTT.

This clone was counted once. The gene calls are TRBV12-5 and TRBJ1-5; D is possibly TRBD1 (6 bases). CDR3 length: 14 amino acids. Trimming removed 7 bases from V and 10 bases from J, with 20 bases in between. Germline V CDR1 and CDR2: LGHNT, FRNRAP. The CDR3 DNA reads TGTGCTAGTGCTCGGACAGACCAAGGAGGTCCCCAGCATTTT. Residues: CASARTDQGGPQHF.

The V and J genes are TRBV5-1 and TRBJ1-6; D possibly corresponds to TRBD1 (5 bases). The CDR3 loop spans 14 amino acids. In germline, CDR1 is SGHRS, CDR2 YFSETQ. Trimming shortened V by 4 bases and J by 7 bases, and 12 bases separated the two germline ends. CDR3 DNA: TGCGCCAGCAGCCCGACAGCTCCAAATTCACCCCTCCACTTT. It encodes CASSPTAPNSPLHF.

The rearrangement joins TRBV3-1 (or the pseudogene TRBV3-2) to TRBJ2-5, with TRBD2 as a possible D gene (7 bases). Trimming pared 7 bases from V and 5 bases from J, leaving 23 bases between. Germline V gene lookup returns CDR1 LGHDT and CDR2 YNNKEL (reference sequence). The CDR3 runs to 16 residues. The chain's CDR3 is CASNRDTPGRGETQYF. The CDR3 nucleotides read TGTGCCAGCAACCGGGACACCCCAGGGAGGGGGGAGACCCAGTACTTC.

This sequence joins TRBV6-6 and TRBJ1-2; 7 nucleotides align to TRBD1. V lost 5 bases and J lost 5; bases outside the gene matches: 5. This CDR3 has 13 amino acids. The germline V gene has CDR1 MNHNY and CDR2 SVGAGI (reference sequence). In DNA form, the CDR3 reads TGTGCCAGCAGTGGGACAGACCTTTATGGCTACACCTTC. This gives the protein CASSGTDLYGYTF.

J is TRBJ1-5 and V is TRBV30; unclear D gene. V gave up 1 base and J gave up 0 bases, with 7 bases separating them. Germline assignment: CDR1 GTSNPN and CDR2 SVGIG (reference sequence). This CDR3 is built from 14 residues. CDR3 DNA: TGTGCCTGGAGTGAACTAGGTAGCAATCAGCCCCAGCATTTT. This translates into CAWSELGSNQPQHF.

The chain carries TRBV19 and TRBJ2-1; TRBD1 aligns across 7 bases. Germline assignment: CDR1 LNHDA and CDR2 SQIVND (reference sequence). The CDR3 runs to 14 residues. J gave up 2 bases and V 10 bases, and 8 bases lay outside the gene matches. The CDR3 is CAIGTGAAYNEQFF. The CDR3 coding sequence is TGTGCCATAGGAACAGGGGCGGCCTACAATGAGCAGTTCTTC.

The chain carries TRBV5-1 and TRBJ2-1; D is possibly TRBD2 (5 bases). The CDR3 consists of 16 residues. The V end was cut by 0 bases, the J end by 6 bases, with 16 bases between. Germline loops: CDR1 SGHRS, CDR2 YFSETQ. The CDR3 bases are TGCGCCAGCAGCTTGGTTGGACTTACCGCTTCCAATGAGCAGTTCTTC. Its protein product is CASSLVGLTASNEQFF. Based on the CDR3 plus reference TRBV5-1 and TRBJ2-1, the full variable domain is KAGVTQTPRYLIKTRGQQVTLSCSPISGHRSVSWYQQTPGQGLQFLFEYFSETQRNKGNFPGRFSGRQFSNSRSEMNVSTLELGDSALYLCASSLVGLTASNEQFFGPGTRLTVL.

The V gene is TRBV6-2 or TRBV6-3, the J gene TRBJ1-4, with a tentative D call TRBD1 (5 bases). The CDR3 is 15 residues long. The germline CDR1 and CDR2 sequences are MNHEY and SVGEGT. Trimming left V 0 bases short and J 2 bases short, with 7 bases between. CDR3 amino acids: CASSYSGQTNEKLFF. The CDR3 nucleotides read TGTGCCAGCAGTTACTCGGGGCAGACTAATGAAAAACTGTTTTTT.

This chain joins TRBV4-1 and TRBJ1-5; no reliable D call. Germline CDR1 reads MGHRA; CDR2 reads YSYEKL. Trimming shortened V by 0 bases and J by 9 bases, and 15 bases separated the two germline ends. The CDR3 sequence is 15 residues long. The DNA for the CDR3 is TGCGCCAGCAGCCAAGATAACGGGAGGGATACGCCCCAGCATTTT. It codes for CASSQDNGRDTPQHF.

The chain has TRBV6-6 and TRBJ2-5, with 8 bases aligning to TRBD1. J gave up 3 bases and V 2 bases, and 5 bases lay outside the gene matches. There are 15 residues in the CDR3. Germline CDR1 reads MNHNY; CDR2 reads SVGAGI (reference sequence). The CDR3 DNA reads TGTGCCAGCAGTTACACCGACAGGGGTAAAGAGACCCAGTACTTC. It yields the protein CASSYTDRGKETQYF.

This clone was seen only a few times. The rearrangement uses TRBV18 and TRBJ1-5; D not certain. In germline, CDR1 is KGHSH, CDR2 LQKENI. The V and J ends lost 3 bases and 0 bases respectively, with 6 bases between them. This CDR3 has 14 amino acids. In DNA, the CDR3 is TGTGCCAGCTCACCTTGGGCTAGCAATCAGCCCCAGCATTTT. It translates to CASSPWASNQPQHF.

The chain uses TRBV11-3 and TRBJ2-1, with 12 positions matching TRBD2. CDR1 and CDR2 from the germline V gene are SGHNT and YENEEA. Trimming removed 4 bases from V and 4 bases from J; junction bases left unmatched: 2. This CDR3 is 15 amino acids long. The CDR3 DNA reads TGTGCCAGCAGCTCGGGGACTAGCGGGTACAATGAGCAGTTCTTC. Residues: CASSSGTSGYNEQFF.